The 30 T cell receptor beta chains presented below share a single source sample, sequenced in a study of T cell responses to AZD1222 COVID-19 vaccine. Data came from immunoSEQ multiplex PCR; TCRdb stores just in-frame clones and leaves some out. The sample lists 95,000 to 100,000 clones, around 84% seen once, with 11% to 15% in the top ten. The sequencing here drew on peripheral blood, taken 28 days after the second AZD1222 dose. Source of these receptors: an adult who received the AZD1222 COVID-19 vaccine.

The chain uses TRBV19 and TRBJ2-2, with D unresolved. CDR1 is LNHDA, CDR2 SQIVND, per germline (reference sequence). The CDR3 length is 14 residues. The V gene lost 6 bases and the J gene lost 2 bases, with 10 bases spanning the gap. The CDR3 here is CASRVSLNTGELFF. The CDR3 nucleotides read TGTGCCAGTAGGGTATCGTTAAACACCGGGGAGCTGTTTTTT.

V is TRBV9 and J is TRBJ2-5; D is perhaps TRBD1 (5 bases). Germline CDR1 and CDR2: SGDLS and YYNGEE. V dropped 2 bases and J dropped 7 bases, with 15 bases sitting between them. CDR3 length: 14 amino acids. CDR3 sequence: CASSVSPKQGTQYF. DNA of the CDR3: TGTGCCAGCAGCGTCAGCCCCAAGCAGGGGACCCAGTACTTC.

The chain joins TRBV15 to TRBJ2-5; a possible D gene is TRBD1 (5 bases). The CDR3 has 12 residues. Germline loops: CDR1 LNHNV, CDR2 YYDKDF (reference sequence). Trimming removed 8 bases from V and 5 bases from J, with 12 bases in between. CDR3 sequence (DNA): TGTGCCACCTCTCAGGGTTGGGAGACCCAGTACTTC. Its translation: CATSQGWETQYF.

This chain uses TRBV2 with TRBJ1-5; D is undetermined. The germline CDR1 and CDR2 sequences are SNHLY and FYNNEI. The CDR3 has 13 amino acids. Trimming stripped 6 bases from V and 4 bases from J, with 10 bases between. The CDR3 DNA reads TGTGCCAGCAGGATTGATCGTAATCAGCCCCAGCATTTT. Translated: CASRIDRNQPQHF.

V gene TRBV18 combines with J gene TRBJ1-1, with TRBD1 identical over 7 bases. Germline V lookup: CDR1 KGHSH, CDR2 LQKENI. The V and J ends lost 4 bases and 3 bases, in that order; junction bases with no gene match: 11. The CDR3 totals 16 residues. The CDR3 is CASSLRDRERYTEAFF. CDR3 DNA: TGTGCCAGCTCACTTAGAGACAGGGAGAGGTACACTGAAGCTTTCTTT. Together with reference TRBV18 and TRBJ1-1, the CDR3 gives the full variable domain: NAGVMQNPRHLVRRRGQEARLRCSPMKGHSHVYWYRQLPEEGLKFMVYLQKENIIDESGMPKERFSAEFPKEGPSILRIQQVVRGDSAAYFCASSLRDRERYTEAFFGQGTRLTVV.

The rearrangement links TRBV5-8 to TRBJ2-5, with 7 nucleotides matching TRBD1. Germline V lookup: CDR1 SGHTS, CDR2 YDEGEE. After removal of 1 base from V and 5 bases from J, the junction contained 8 bases not matched to a gene. The CDR3 consists of 15 residues. CDR3 amino acids: CASSLRDSRGETQYF. In DNA, the CDR3 is TGTGCCAGCAGCTTGAGGGACAGTAGGGGTGAGACCCAGTACTTC.

A note on this clone: Other DNA sequences in this sample translate to the same CDR3. The CDR3 loop reads CASSLSGTSTEAFF. The CDR3, as DNA: TGTGCCAGCAGTTTGTCCGGGACATCTACTGAAGCTTTCTTT. This chain links TRBV6-5 with TRBJ1-1, with a possible D match to TRBD1 (6 bases). V shed 4 bases and J shed 5 bases, with 14 bases lying between them. This CDR3 spans 14 amino acids. Germline CDR1 MNHEY, CDR2 SVGAGI.

This chain joins TRBV7-9 and TRBJ1-4, with 7 bases lining up with TRBD1. The CDR3 loop spans 17 amino acids. The J segment lost 5 bases and the V segment lost 5 bases, leaving 14 bases of the junction unmatched. CDR1 and CDR2 (germline): SEHNR, FQNEAQ (reference sequence). This CDR3 is CASSRYTEGALNEKLFF. CDR3 nucleotides: TGTGCCAGCAGCCGATATACCGAGGGGGCTCTGAATGAAAAACTGTTTTTT.

This clone has more than one count but fewer than ten. This chain links TRBV18 with TRBJ2-7; D unclear. This CDR3 region has 12 residues. Germline loops: CDR1 KGHSH, CDR2 LQKENI. The V end lost 4 bases, the J end lost 2 bases, and 6 bases lay between the germline ends. CDR3 loop: CASSLLTYEQYF. CDR3 nucleotide sequence: TGTGCCAGCTCACTACTTACCTACGAGCAGTACTTC.

This clone was detected once. This chain connects TRBV18 to TRBJ2-2, with unresolved D. CDR1 is KGHSH and CDR2 is LQKENI in the germline V gene. This CDR3 spans 12 amino acids. V dropped 4 bases and J dropped 5 bases, with 5 bases sitting between them. CDR3 sequence reads: CASSLGTGELFF. The CDR3 DNA is TGTGCCAGCTCACTCGGGACCGGGGAGCTGTTTTTT.

The CDR3 is CAISENRDSGANVLTF. CDR3 bases: TGTGCCATCAGCGAAAACAGGGACTCGGGGGCCAACGTCCTGACTTTC. The rearrangement joins TRBV10-3 to TRBJ2-6, with D perhaps matching TRBD1 or TRBD2 (6 bases each). The germline V gene encodes CDR1 ENHRY and CDR2 SYGVKD. Trimming left V 6 bases short and J 4 bases short, with 16 bases between. This CDR3 is built from 16 residues.

This clone was observed once. The V call is TRBV27, the J call TRBJ1-1; 7 nucleotides line up with TRBD1. V gave up 5 bases and J gave up 6 bases; unmatched junction bases: 12. In germline, CDR1 is MNHEY, CDR2 SMNVEV (reference sequence). This CDR3 is built from 15 residues. Written as DNA, the CDR3 is TGTGCCAGCAGTCCCAGGACAGGTTCGATGTCTGAAGCTTTCTTT. This sequence encodes CASSPRTGSMSEAFF.

The V and J genes are TRBV2 and TRBJ1-2, with D unresolved. The CDR3 extends over 12 amino acids. From germline, CDR1 is SNHLY and CDR2 FYNNEI. V dropped 4 bases and J dropped 6 bases, with 9 bases sitting between them. CDR3 loop: CASSAQVDGYTF. DNA for the CDR3: TGTGCCAGCAGTGCCCAAGTGGATGGCTACACCTTC.

This clone was detected a few times. This chain connects TRBV6-2 or TRBV6-3 to TRBJ1-5; D unclear. Trimming removed 2 bases at V and 2 bases at J, with 16 bases between. The CDR3 extends over 17 amino acids. CDR1 and CDR2 (germline): MNHEY, SVGEGT. In DNA, the CDR3 is TGTGCCAGCAGTTACCCTTTTGGGGTGAGGGGCAATCAGCCCCAGCATTTT. It specifies CASSYPFGVRGNQPQHF.

V and J are TRBV7-2 and TRBJ1-1; TRBD1 is a possible D gene (6 bases). The V end was cut by 0 bases, the J end by 6 bases, with 14 bases between. The CDR3 is 15 residues long. Looked up from germline, CDR1 is SGHTA and CDR2 is FQGNSA. The CDR3, as DNA: TGTGCCAGCAGCTTAGCTGTCGGCCGGGGGCCTGAAGCTTTCTTT. Its protein product is CASSLAVGRGPEAFF.

The V call is TRBV7-9, the J call TRBJ2-7; 11 nucleotides match TRBD2. The CDR3 is 16 residues long. Germline CDR1 is SEHNR and CDR2 is FQNEAQ (reference sequence). V lost 5 bases to trimming and J lost 3 bases; unmatched junction nucleotides: 9. The CDR3 region has the DNA TGTGCCAGCAGCCAAACCGGGACTAGCGGTCTCTACGAGCAGTACTTC. Its translation is CASSQTGTSGLYEQYF.

This rearrangement joins TRBV2 to TRBJ2-7, with D possibly TRBD2 on 5 matching bases. Trimming stripped 7 bases from V and 2 bases from J, with 15 bases between. From germline, CDR1 is SNHLY and CDR2 FYNNEI. The CDR3 is made up of 14 amino acids. The CDR3 reads CASNGVRGPYEQYF. CDR3 in DNA: TGTGCCAGCAACGGGGTCCGGGGTCCCTACGAGCAGTACTTC.

J is TRBJ1-3 and V is TRBV19, with D unresolved. The V gene's germline CDR1 is LNHDA and CDR2 SQIVND (reference sequence). Trimming shortened V by 7 bases and J by 0 bases, and 7 bases separated the two germline ends. This CDR3 comprises 13 residues. CDR3 bases: TGTGCCAGTACTGAACGCTCTGGAAACACCATATATTTT. It codes for CASTERSGNTIYF.

The V and J genes are TRBV30 and TRBJ1-1; the D gene is possibly TRBD1 (6 bases). The V gene lost 4 bases and the J gene lost 1 base, with 19 bases spanning the gap. CDR3 size: 16 residues. CDR1 is GTSNPN, CDR2 SVGIG, per germline (reference sequence). The CDR3 nucleotides read TGTGCCTGGACTGGGACACCCCTGACTTCGAACACTGAAGCTTTCTTT. Translation: CAWTGTPLTSNTEAFF.

This clone is a singleton in its sample. The rearrangement joins TRBV7-2 to TRBJ2-7, with TRBD2 matching over 12 bases. The germline V gene has CDR1 SGHTA and CDR2 FQGNSA. The J segment lost 5 bases and the V segment lost 5 bases, leaving 10 bases of the junction unmatched. The CDR3 covers 16 residues. In DNA, the CDR3 is TGTGCCAGCAGCCCCCGACTAGCGGGAGCGACCCACGAGCAGTACTTC. It yields the protein CASSPRLAGATHEQYF. Combining the CDR3 with reference TRBV7-2 and TRBJ2-7 gives the whole variable domain GAGVSQSPSNKVTEKGKDVELRCDPISGHTALYWYRQSLGQGLEFLIYFQGNSAPDKSGLPSDRFSAERTGGSVSTLTIQRTQQEDSAVYLCASSPRLAGATHEQYFGPGTRLTVT.

The V gene is TRBV5-6, the J gene TRBJ1-3; D not resolved. This CDR3 has 16 residues. With 3 bases removed from V and 0 bases from J, the gap between germline ends came to 13 bases. Germline V gene data show CDR1 as SGHDT and CDR2 as YYEEEE. CDR3 bases: TGTGCCAGCAGCTACCGGGCCTATAACTCTGGAAACACCATATATTTT. Its protein is CASSYRAYNSGNTIYF.

The sample holds a few counts of this clone. The chain employs TRBV27 and TRBJ1-1, with a weak D call TRBD1 (5 bases). Trimming left V 4 bases short and J 0 bases short, with 9 bases between. The V gene's germline CDR1 is MNHEY and CDR2 SMNVEV (reference sequence). The CDR3 length is 14 residues. Here the CDR3 reads CASSSQTVNTEAFF. CDR3 DNA sequence: TGTGCCAGCAGTTCACAGACAGTGAACACTGAAGCTTTCTTT.

The chain has TRBV19 and TRBJ1-2; D is uncertain. CDR1 and CDR2 (germline): LNHDA, SQIVND (reference sequence). The CDR3 has 13 amino acids. Trimming removed 5 bases at V and 4 bases at J, with 11 bases between. The CDR3 nucleotides are TGTGCCAGTAGTCCTCGGGCCCTCTATGGCTACACCTTC. Protein sequence: CASSPRALYGYTF.

This clone appeared once. The chain carries TRBV5-1 and TRBJ1-1, with 7 nucleotides matching TRBD1. This CDR3 is built from 16 residues. Germline V gene sequence: CDR1 SGHRS, CDR2 YFSETQ. Germline trimming cut 0 bases from V and 7 bases from J; bases unmatched to any gene: 12. The CDR3 loop reads CASSLGLRDSKNEAFF. The CDR3, as DNA: TGCGCCAGCAGCTTGGGTTTACGGGACAGTAAAAATGAAGCTTTCTTT.

This clone was detected once. The J gene is TRBJ1-4, the V gene TRBV7-2; D remains unclear. CDR3 length: 17 amino acids. Germline values: CDR1 SGHTA, CDR2 FQGNSA. With 5 bases removed from V and 4 bases from J, the gap between germline ends came to 20 bases. The CDR3 spells CASSRGPLSGSNEKLFF. The CDR3 coding sequence is TGTGCCAGCAGCCGCGGTCCCCTCAGTGGAAGTAATGAAAAACTGTTTTTT.

This chain joins TRBV5-6 and TRBJ1-3, with D uncertain. The germline gives CDR1 SGHDT, CDR2 YYEEEE. This CDR3 is 14 amino acids long. Trimming stripped 3 bases from V and 4 bases from J, with 11 bases between. CDR3 region: CASSYRPNGNTIYF. In DNA form, the CDR3 reads TGTGCCAGCAGCTACCGGCCCAACGGAAACACCATATATTTT.

The V gene is TRBV7-9, the J gene TRBJ2-3, with D possibly TRBD1 on 6 matching bases. V lost 4 bases and J 0 bases, leaving 8 bases between the germline ends. The CDR3 is 14 amino acids. Germline V lookup: CDR1 SEHNR, CDR2 FQNEAQ (reference sequence). The CDR3: CASSSGVSTDTQYF. CDR3 sequence (DNA): TGTGCCAGCAGCTCAGGGGTGAGCACAGATACGCAGTATTTT.

The gene calls are TRBV12-3 or TRBV12-4 and TRBJ1-1; D unresolved. The CDR3 is 11 residues long. Deletions cut 6 bases from V and 11 bases from J, with 13 bases between. This chain's CDR3 is CASSSGGRAFF. CDR3 nucleotide sequence: TGTGCCAGCAGCTCAGGAGGTAGGGCTTTCTTT.

CDR3 loop: CASSFGGSYNSPLHF. CDR3 nucleotides: TGTGCCAGCAGCTTCGGGGGCTCCTATAATTCACCCCTCCACTTT. This chain connects TRBV5-4 to TRBJ1-6, with a weak D call TRBD1 (5 bases). The CDR3 consists of 15 residues. The V gene's germline CDR1 is SGHNT and CDR2 YYREEE (reference sequence). V was cut by 2 bases and J by 0 bases, with 6 bases left in between.

The genes are TRBV6-5 and TRBJ1-5; D call uncertain. The CDR3 covers 13 residues. CDR1 is MNHEY and CDR2 is SVGAGI in the germline V gene. The ends were cut back, 2 bases at V and 6 bases at J, with 8 bases in the middle. CDR3 nucleotides: TGTGCCAGCAGTTACGCAGGATCTCAGCCCCAGCATTTT. It is translated as CASSYAGSQPQHF.